One sample yielded the 17 T cell receptor beta chains listed below, sequenced in a study of T cells in Graves' hyperthyroidism and ophthalmopathy. The CDR3 regions of TCR beta were amplified from RNA transcripts. During a first-round RT-PCR of the TCR CDR3, the HTBI primer set was used. TCRdb independently ran MiXCR on the multiplex PCR reads; one entry per CDR3 protein. The data contain about 200,000 distinct CDR3 sequences, around 18% of them seen just once; the ten biggest clones take up over 35%. The sample consisted of blood. The receptor source for this set is a middle-aged man with Graves' hyperthyroidism.

This clonotype was counted many times. The chain uses TRBV7-9 and TRBJ2-5, with D perhaps assigned TRBD1 or TRBD2 (5 bases each). Trimming shortened V by 4 bases and J by 2 bases, and 14 bases separated the two germline ends. CDR1 and CDR2 from the germline V gene are SEHNR and FQNEAQ (reference sequence). The CDR3 contains 15 residues. The CDR3 bases are TGTGCCAGCAGCTATCGGGACGGCTTACAAGAGACCCAGTACTTC. This codes for CASSYRDGLQETQYF.

The chain couples TRBV29-1 to TRBJ2-3, with 7 nucleotides matching TRBD2. The V gene end was trimmed by 7 bases and the J gene end by 2 bases; junction bases not matched to a gene: 6. The CDR3 contains 13 residues. Germline V lookup: CDR1 SQVTM, CDR2 ANQGSEA. The CDR3 DNA reads TGCAGCGGGGGGGGGAAGTACACAGATACGCAGTATTTT. It encodes CSGGGKYTDTQYF.

At least ten counts were recorded for this clonotype. The chain has TRBV20-1 and TRBJ2-3; the D gene is possibly TRBD1 (6 bases). The CDR3 totals 13 residues. Between the trimmed V and J ends, which lost 0 bases and 5 bases, there was a span of 9 bases. Germline V lookup: CDR1 DFQATT, CDR2 SNEGSKA (reference sequence). The CDR3 region is CSAREGAKDTQYF. The CDR3 coding sequence is TGCAGTGCTAGAGAGGGGGCGAAAGATACGCAGTATTTT.

This clonotype was seen ten or more times. The V call is TRBV12-3 or TRBV12-4, the J call TRBJ2-1; TRBD2 is a possible D gene (5 bases). There are 15 residues in the CDR3. Trimming took off 5 bases at V and 2 bases at J, with 13 bases between the two ends. Here the CDR3 reads CASSPNPSTYNEQFF. DNA for the CDR3: TGTGCCAGCAGTCCTAACCCTAGCACCTACAATGAGCAGTTCTTC.

This clonotype occurred many times. V gene TRBV5-1 combines with J gene TRBJ2-3; TRBD1 aligns across 7 bases. Germline V gene lookup returns CDR1 SGHRS and CDR2 YFSETQ. Trimming at V came to 7 bases and at J to 2 bases, leaving 4 bases not matched to a gene. The CDR3 spans 13 residues. The DNA of the CDR3 is TGCGCCAGCTCGGGACAGCCCACAGATACGCAGTATTTT. The encoded protein is CASSGQPTDTQYF.

This clonotype occurred a few times. This sequence joins TRBV12-3 or TRBV12-4 and TRBJ2-6; D is ambiguous. V lost 8 bases to trimming and J lost 0 bases, with 5 bases between them. CDR3 length: 13 amino acids. CDR3 residues: CASLPSGANVLTF. In DNA, the CDR3 is TGTGCCAGCCTCCCCTCTGGGGCCAACGTCCTGACTTTC.

This clonotype was recorded many times. Here the CDR3 reads CASSLMGQVRETQYF. CDR3 coding DNA: TGTGCCAGCAGTTTAATGGGGCAGGTCAGGGAGACCCAGTACTTC. The rearrangement links TRBV27 to TRBJ2-5, with TRBD1 as a possible D gene (5 bases). The V gene's germline CDR1 is MNHEY and CDR2 SMNVEV (reference sequence). V dropped 2 bases and J dropped 5 bases, with 15 bases sitting between them. CDR3 length: 15 amino acids.

The rearrangement links TRBV19 to TRBJ2-4; 7 bases are a match to TRBD2. Germline values: CDR1 LNHDA, CDR2 SQIVND (reference sequence). The CDR3 length is 15 residues. V lost 5 bases, J lost 3 bases, and 7 bases stayed unmatched. The CDR3 DNA reads TGTGCCAGTAGTGGAACTAGCGAGTACAAAAACATTCAGTACTTC. It encodes CASSGTSEYKNIQYF.

The chain has TRBV6-5 and TRBJ2-5; tentatively, D is TRBD1 or TRBD2 (5 bases each). This CDR3 comprises 14 residues. Germline V gene data show CDR1 as MNHEY and CDR2 as SVGAGI. V shed 1 base and J shed 5 bases, with 11 bases lying between them. The CDR3 DNA follows: TGTGCCAGCAGTTACTATGAGGGGATGGAGACCCAGTACTTC. This sequence encodes CASSYYEGMETQYF.

This clonotype was detected many times. This sequence joins TRBV20-1 and TRBJ2-5, with 7 bases aligning to TRBD1. Trimming at V came to 5 bases and at J to 1 base, leaving 4 bases not matched to a gene. Germline CDR1 is DFQATT and CDR2 is SNEGSKA (reference sequence). The CDR3 is made up of 13 amino acids. The CDR3 nucleotides read TGCAGTGCTGCCGGGACAGTCCAAGAGACCCAGTACTTC. Translation gives CSAAGTVQETQYF.

The chain links TRBV7-3 to TRBJ2-3; D ambiguous. V was clipped by 3 bases and J by 2 bases, with 15 bases between them. The CDR3 has 16 amino acids. Germline loops: CDR1 SGHTA, CDR2 FQGTGA. The CDR3 coding sequence is TGTGCCAGCAGCTTGCTCCGTTCCCTCGCCACAGATACGCAGTATTTT. Translated: CASSLLRSLATDTQYF.

This clonotype has more than one count but fewer than ten. The V and J genes are TRBV7-2 and TRBJ1-5, with 7 bases that match TRBD1. Germline V gene data show CDR1 as SGHTA and CDR2 as FQGNSA. The length of the CDR3 is 13 residues. Losses at the gene ends were 5 bases for V and 6 bases for J; bases not matched to a gene: 4. In nucleotides, the CDR3 is TGTGCCAGCAGCGTCAGGGGGGTTCAGCCCCAGCATTTT. Protein product: CASSVRGVQPQHF.

This clonotype was counted ten times or more. This chain connects TRBV18 to TRBJ2-1; possibly TRBD2 for D (5 bases). Trimming took off 6 bases at V and 1 base at J, with 7 bases between the two ends. Looked up from germline, CDR1 is KGHSH and CDR2 is LQKENI. The CDR3 runs 13 residues. In DNA, the CDR3 is TGTGCCAGCTCCCCGGGATCCTACAATGAGCAGTTCTTC. It translates to CASSPGSYNEQFF.

This clonotype was seen repeatedly, ten times or more. V and J are TRBV30 and TRBJ2-1; D remains unclear. This CDR3 comprises 11 residues. CDR1 GTSNPN and CDR2 SVGIG come from the germline V gene (reference sequence). Deletions cut 2 bases from V and 10 bases from J, with 9 bases between. The chain's CDR3 is CAWSMWGEQFF. CDR3 sequence (DNA): TGTGCCTGGAGTATGTGGGGAGAGCAGTTCTTC.

This clonotype has at least ten counts. The gene calls are TRBV20-1 and TRBJ2-1, with 11 positions matching TRBD1. The CDR3 has 14 amino acids. After removal of 4 bases from V and 9 bases from J, the junction contained 8 bases not matched to a gene. The germline gives CDR1 DFQATT, CDR2 SNEGSKA (reference sequence). For the CDR3, the DNA is TGCAGTGCTACCCGGGACAGGGGGATCACTGAGCAGTTCTTC. This sequence encodes CSATRDRGITEQFF.

In its sample, this clonotype was seen many times. The V call is TRBV20-1, the J call TRBJ1-6; the D gene is possibly TRBD1 (5 bases). From germline, CDR1 is DFQATT and CDR2 SNEGSKA (reference sequence). The CDR3 length is 15 residues. V shed 1 base and J shed 10 bases, with 17 bases lying between them. CDR3 DNA sequence: TGCAGTGCTAGAGTGGCAGGGTGGGAGCGGTCACCCCTCCACTTT. Translating it yields CSARVAGWERSPLHF.

Remarks on this clonotype: A much more abundant neighbour one base away suggests this may be a read error. The genes are TRBV5-1 and TRBJ2-2; the D is unclear. CDR1 and CDR2 from the germline V gene are SGHRS and YFSETQ. The CDR3 length is 15 residues. V lost 4 bases and J lost 6, with 16 bases in between. The chain's CDR3 is CASSQIDNPAGELFF. In DNA, the CDR3 is TGCGCCAGCAGCCAAATAGACAACCCTGCCGGGGAGCTGTTTTTT.